This T cell receptor beta chain appears in the sequencing data of a study of T-cell memory formation after mild COVID-19. Looking at the study overall: Each donor largely had its own TCR clusters. The study's findings and limits: Among clones contracting day 15 to 85, CD4/CD8 was balanced, whereas later expanders leaned CD4+. Pre-infection memory contained some responding clones, which suggested that cross-reactive memory had joined. Shrinking CD4+ clones resided mostly in CM and EM, and CD8+ ones in EMRA.

This clonotype was recorded a few times. Its antigen is not known. V lost 4 bases to trimming and J lost 0 bases; unmatched junction nucleotides: 8. Germline-derived CDR1 and CDR2 are SGHRS and YFSETQ. This CDR3 spans 18 amino acids. TCRdb itself ran the 5' RACE reads through MiXCR, one entry per CDR3 protein. In the table there are 450,000 to 650,000 distinct CDR3 sequences, about a fifth of which are singletons. This chain connects TRBV5-1 to TRBJ2-3, with TRBD2 matching 13 bases. The sequenced sample was PBMCs or a T cell subset sorted from them (not recorded which). The receptor was derived from an adult woman who had mild COVID-19 (a few samples of this study predate the infection). Cell type and time point are not known. The chain's CDR3 is CASSHGLAGASSTDTQYF. The CDR3 region has the DNA TGCGCCAGCAGCCACGGACTAGCGGGGGCCTCTAGCACAGATACGCAGTATTTT.